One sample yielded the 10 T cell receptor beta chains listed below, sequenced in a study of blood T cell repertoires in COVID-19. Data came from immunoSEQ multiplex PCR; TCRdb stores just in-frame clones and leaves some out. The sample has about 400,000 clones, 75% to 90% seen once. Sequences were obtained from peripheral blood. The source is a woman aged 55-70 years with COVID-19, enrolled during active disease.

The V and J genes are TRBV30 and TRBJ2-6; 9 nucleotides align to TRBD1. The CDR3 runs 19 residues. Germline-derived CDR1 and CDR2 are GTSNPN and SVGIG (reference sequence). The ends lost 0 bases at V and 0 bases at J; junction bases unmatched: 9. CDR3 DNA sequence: TGTGCCTGGAGTGTAATCTGGGACAGGGAGAGCTCTGGGGCCAACGTCCTGACTTTC. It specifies CAWSVIWDRESSGANVLTF.

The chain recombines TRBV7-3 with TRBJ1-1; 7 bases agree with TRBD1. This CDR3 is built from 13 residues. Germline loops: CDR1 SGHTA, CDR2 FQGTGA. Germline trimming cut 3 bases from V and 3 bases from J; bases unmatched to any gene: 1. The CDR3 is CASSFGTDTEAFF. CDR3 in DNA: TGTGCCAGCAGCTTCGGGACAGACACTGAAGCTTTCTTT.

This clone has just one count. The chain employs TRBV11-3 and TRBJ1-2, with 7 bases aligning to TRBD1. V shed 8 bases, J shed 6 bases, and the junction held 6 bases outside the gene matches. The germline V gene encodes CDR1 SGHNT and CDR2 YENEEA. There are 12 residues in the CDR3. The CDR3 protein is CASSLGTDGYTF. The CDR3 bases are TGTGCCAGCTCACTGGGGACAGATGGCTACACCTTC.

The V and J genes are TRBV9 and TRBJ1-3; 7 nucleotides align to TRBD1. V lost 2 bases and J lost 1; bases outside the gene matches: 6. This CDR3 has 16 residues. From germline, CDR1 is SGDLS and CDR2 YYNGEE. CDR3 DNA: TGTGCCAGCAGCGTTAACCAGGGGGAATCTGGAAACACCATATATTTT. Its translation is CASSVNQGESGNTIYF.

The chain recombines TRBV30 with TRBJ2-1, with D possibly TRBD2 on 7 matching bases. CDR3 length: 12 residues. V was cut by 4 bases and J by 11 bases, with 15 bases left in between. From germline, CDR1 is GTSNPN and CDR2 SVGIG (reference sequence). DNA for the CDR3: TGTGCCTGGAAGGGCGCGGGGGCAAAGCAGTTCTTC. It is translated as CAWKGAGAKQFF. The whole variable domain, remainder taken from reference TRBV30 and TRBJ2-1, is SQTIHQWPATLVQPVGSPLSLECTVEGTSNPNLYWYRQAAGRGLQLLFYSVGIGQISSEVPQNLSASRPQDRQFILSSKKLLLSDSGFYLCAWKGAGAKQFFGPGTRLTVL.

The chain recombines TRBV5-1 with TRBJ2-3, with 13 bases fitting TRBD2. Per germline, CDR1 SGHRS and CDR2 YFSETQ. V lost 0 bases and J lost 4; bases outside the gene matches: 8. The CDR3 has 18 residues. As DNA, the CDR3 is TGCGCCAGCAGCTTGGCCGGCACTAGCGGGGGGGCGGCAGATACGCAGTATTTT. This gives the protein CASSLAGTSGGAADTQYF. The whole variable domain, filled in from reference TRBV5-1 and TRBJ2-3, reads KAGVTQTPRYLIKTRGQQVTLSCSPISGHRSVSWYQQTPGQGLQFLFEYFSETQRNKGNFPGRFSGRQFSNSRSEMNVSTLELGDSALYLCASSLAGTSGGAADTQYFGPGTRLTVL.

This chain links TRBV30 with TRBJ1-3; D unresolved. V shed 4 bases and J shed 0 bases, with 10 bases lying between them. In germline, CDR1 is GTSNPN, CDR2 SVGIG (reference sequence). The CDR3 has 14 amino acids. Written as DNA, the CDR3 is TGTGCCTGGAACCCAGGTAGCTCTGGAAACACCATATATTTT. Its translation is CAWNPGSSGNTIYF.

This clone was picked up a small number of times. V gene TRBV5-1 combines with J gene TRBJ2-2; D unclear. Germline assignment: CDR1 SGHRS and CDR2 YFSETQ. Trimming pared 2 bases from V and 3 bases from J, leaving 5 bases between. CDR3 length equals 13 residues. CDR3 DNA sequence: TGCGCCAGCAGCTTTACGGACACCGGGGAGCTGTTTTTT. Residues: CASSFTDTGELFF.

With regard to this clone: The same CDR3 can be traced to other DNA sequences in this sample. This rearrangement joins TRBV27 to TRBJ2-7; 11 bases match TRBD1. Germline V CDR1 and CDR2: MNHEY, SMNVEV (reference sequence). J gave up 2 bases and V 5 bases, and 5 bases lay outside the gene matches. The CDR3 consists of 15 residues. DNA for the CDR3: TGTGCCAGCAGTCTCGGGACAGGGGGGGCCTACGAGCAGTACTTC. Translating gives CASSLGTGGAYEQYF.

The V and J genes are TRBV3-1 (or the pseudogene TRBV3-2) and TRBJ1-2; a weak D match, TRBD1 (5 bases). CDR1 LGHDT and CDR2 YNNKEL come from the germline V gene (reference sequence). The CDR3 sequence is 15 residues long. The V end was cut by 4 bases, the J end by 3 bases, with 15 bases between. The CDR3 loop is CASSPRGEGDYGYTF. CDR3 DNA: TGTGCCAGCAGCCCCCGCGGGGAAGGGGACTATGGCTACACCTTC.